The T cell receptor beta chain described here comes from a study of neoadjuvant nivolumab and ipilimumab in lung cancer (dated by TCRdb to about 2020). Broadly, across the study: Nivolumab was given at 3 mg/kg intravenously on days 1, 15 and 29, and the combination arm added ipilimumab 1 mg/kg on day 1 only. Seven patients had matched pretherapy and resected tumor pairs analyzed, with four treated with nivolumab and three with nivolumab plus ipilimumab. The trial treated about 44 patients with operable NSCLC: some 23 were randomized to nivolumab monotherapy and 21 to nivolumab plus ipilimumab. The study compared TCR repertoires in pretherapy (baseline) peripheral blood with TCR repertoires in tumors resected at surgery after neoadjuvant immune checkpoint blockade. The primary trial endpoint was the major pathologic response (MPR) rate in the intention-to-treat population in each study arm. Overall study results and their limits: A small number of samples was subjected to TCR sequencing. No significant correlation was found between TCR clonality and pathologic tumor regression, and only one major-pathologic-response sample was available for the clonality analysis. TCR richness and clonality were greater in resected tumors than in tumor-adjacent uninvolved lung, and increases were seen in more dual-therapy-treated tumors. Tumor T-cell richness and clonality rose from pretherapy to surgery in three of three dual-therapy tumors but in only two of four nivolumab-treated tumors. Pretherapy blood TCR richness correlated positively with richness in tumors resected after neoadjuvant therapy (Spearman R ≈ 0.86).

V sheds 4 bases and J sheds 7 bases, leaving 18 bases between their ends. Taken from cysteine to phenylalanine, the CDR3 has 15 residues. Only the CDR3 part of the read is kept: 45 bases, read in frame from the first base. In the germline V gene (reference sequence), CDR1 corresponds to SGHNT and CDR2 to YYREEE. The sample's time point label, decoded: at surgical resection after neoadjuvant nivolumab +/- ipilimumab. The samples were taken from NEOSTAR, a phase 2 randomized trial in operable NSCLC that tested neoadjuvant nivolumab or nivolumab plus ipilimumab, followed by surgery. The library was produced with the immunoSEQ multiplex PCR assay. On the authors' methods: Richness and clonality were used to summarize the repertoires, and clones that significantly expanded or contracted between pre- and post-therapy samples were identified. The table comes from immuneACCESS by way of TCRdb, which keeps in-frame sequences with V and J called. Part of the clones is missing from these tables; in studies checked, under half for an unresolved V gene and the rest for unknown reasons. Clone size and V and J calls were adopted from that table, with D and trimming inferred from the DNA. The sample table contains about 7,700 clones; only one count was recorded for around 86% of them. Roughly 2.3% of the sample is taken by the ten largest.

For this clone: The antigen this receptor binds is unknown. Base quality data are lacking; no much larger clone is found one base away.

This receptor chain uses TRBV5-4 and TRBJ2-1; the best D guess is TRBD2, with 6 bases matching. Sequencing was performed on tumor tissue, taken after neoadjuvant nivolumab, alone or with ipilimumab, at or shortly before surgery. This clonotype originated in an adult with non-small cell lung cancer. Some clones in this sample may be carry-over from other donors' samples. CDR3 protein: CASSPEGTWTNEQFF. The nucleotide sequence reads as follows: TGTGCCAGCAGCCCGGAGGGTACGTGGACTAATGAGCAGTTCTTC. Supplemented by the reference TRBV5-4 and TRBJ2-1 proteins around the CDR3, the complete variable domain is ETGVTQSPTHLIKTRGQQVTLRCSSQSGHNTVSWYQQALGQGPQFIFQYYREEENGRGNFPPRFSGLQFPNYSSELNVNALELDDSALYLCASSPEGTWTNEQFFGPGTRLTVL.